This TCR beta chain stems from a study of blood T cell repertoires in COVID-19. Study context: The analysed material was cDNA or gDNA that came from T cells, B-cell-depleted T cells, or PBMCs.

CDR3 size: 15 residues. The ends were cut back, 6 bases at V and 0 bases at J, with 15 bases in the middle. CDR1 and CDR2 from the germline V gene are SNHLY and FYNNEI. The protocol was immunoSEQ multiplex PCR, while the TCRdb copy is restricted to in-frame clones and leaves out a portion. Of 300,000 to 400,000 clones listed, 90% were seen once; the top ten hold roughly 3.9%. Those who participated ranged in age from about 18 to 89 years and resided in approximately 26 US areas. Material for sequencing was PBMCs or T cells enriched from blood (not recorded which). The origin of this receptor is a woman younger than 45 who had been exposed to COVID-19. This sequence joins TRBV2 and TRBJ2-7; possibly TRBD2 for D (6 bases). CDR3 in DNA: TGTGCCAGCAGGGAGTGGACTACGAGCTCCTACGAGCAGTACTTC. This gives the protein CASREWTTSSYEQYF.